The 32 T cell receptor beta chains below were found in one sample sequenced in a study of cytomegalovirus exposure and HLA in healthy donors. PCR amplification relied on 60 Vbeta primers (plus 13 Jbeta primers). Generated by immunoSEQ multiplex PCR, the TCRdb table keeps only in-frame clones and is missing some. Here the sample spans more than 90,000 clones, about 75% being singletons. Sequencing used PBMCs. The receptors shown here come from a man aged 35 to 55 in good health and CMV-seropositive.

J is TRBJ2-7 and V is TRBV5-8, with TRBD2 as a possible D gene (6 bases). Germline V gene lookup returns CDR1 SGHTS and CDR2 YDEGEE. The CDR3 covers 11 residues. V lost 3 bases and J lost 7, with 8 bases in between. CDR3 protein: CASSYAGEQYF. The CDR3, as DNA: TGTGCCAGCAGCTACGCGGGGGAGCAGTACTTC.

The chain has TRBV27 and TRBJ2-3; 11 bases are shared with TRBD1. The CDR3 spans 16 residues. The junction had 9 bases not matched to a gene; V was cut back by 4 bases and J by 6 bases. Per the germline V gene, CDR1 is MNHEY and CDR2 is SMNVEV (reference sequence). Here the CDR3 reads CASSSPRDRGVDTQYF. The CDR3 nucleotides read TGTGCCAGCAGTTCCCCCCGGGACAGGGGGGTGGATACGCAGTATTTT.

This chain links TRBV7-2 with TRBJ1-1; TRBD1 aligns across 8 bases. The CDR3 runs to 19 residues. From germline, CDR1 is SGHTA and CDR2 FQGNSA. Trimming at V came to 1 base and at J to 3 bases, leaving 16 bases not matched to a gene. CDR3 region: CASSLVPPRAGGRDTEAFF. CDR3 in DNA: TGTGCCAGCAGCTTAGTCCCCCCCAGGGCAGGGGGCAGGGACACTGAAGCTTTCTTT.

The sample holds many counts of this clone. This sample also contains other DNA sequences that code for the same CDR3. The chain employs TRBV5-6 and TRBJ1-1, with unresolved D. Germline-derived CDR1 and CDR2 are SGHDT and YYEEEE. The CDR3 sequence is 13 residues long. With 0 bases removed from V and 2 bases from J, the gap between germline ends came to 5 bases. As DNA, the CDR3 is TGTGCCAGCAGCTTGGCAGGCAACACTGAAGCTTTCTTT. Amino acid sequence: CASSLAGNTEAFF. Supplemented by reference TRBV5-6 and TRBJ1-1, the full variable domain reads DAGVTQSPTHLIKTRGQQVTLRCSPKSGHDTVSWYQQALGQGPQFIFQYYEEEERQRGNFPDRFSGHQFPNYSSELNVNALLLGDSALYLCASSLAGNTEAFFGQGTRLTVV.

The rearrangement uses TRBV9 and TRBJ2-2, with 7 bases lining up with TRBD2. Per germline, CDR1 SGDLS and CDR2 YYNGEE. Unmatched junction bases numbered 3, after V lost 0 bases and J lost 4 bases. The CDR3 covers 15 residues. The chain's CDR3 is CASSVGASGTGELFF. The CDR3 DNA sequence: TGTGCCAGCAGCGTAGGGGCTAGCGGCACCGGGGAGCTGTTTTTT.

This clone was seen many times. V gene TRBV5-4 combines with J gene TRBJ1-1, with D perhaps matching TRBD1 (6 bases). The CDR3 is 13 amino acids. Germline assignment: CDR1 SGHNT and CDR2 YYREEE (reference sequence). Trimming removed 5 bases from V and 4 bases from J, with 12 bases in between. CDR3 nucleotide sequence: TGTGCCAGCAGTGGCACAGGGTTCACTGAAGCTTTCTTT. Translation gives CASSGTGFTEAFF.

This clone was picked up a small number of times. J is TRBJ1-6 and V is TRBV2; 7 positions match TRBD1. Trimming cost V 5 bases and J 7 bases; bases outside gene matches: 2. This CDR3 has 13 residues. Germline CDR1 SNHLY, CDR2 FYNNEI. Here the CDR3 DNA reads TGTGCCAGCAGTACAGGGGAAAATTCACCCCTCCACTTT. Protein: CASSTGENSPLHF.

The V and J genes are TRBV2 and TRBJ1-1; 11 bases agree with TRBD1. This CDR3 has 17 residues. V lost 0 bases and J lost 2; bases outside the gene matches: 5. The V gene's germline CDR1 is SNHLY and CDR2 FYNNEI. CDR3 DNA sequence: TGTGCCAGCAGTGAAGCGAGGGACAGGGGGGATAACACTGAAGCTTTCTTT. Amino acid sequence: CASSEARDRGDNTEAFF.

The chain is built from TRBV29-1 and TRBJ2-5; unclear D gene. CDR3 size: 12 residues. Trimming stripped 3 bases from V and 1 base from J, with 6 bases between. From germline, CDR1 is SQVTM and CDR2 ANQGSEA. DNA for the CDR3: TGCAGCGTTGAGGGCAGCCAAGAGACCCAGTACTTC. As protein: CSVEGSQETQYF.

The chain carries TRBV6-1 and TRBJ2-6; the match to TRBD1 covers 7 bases. CDR1 is MNHNS and CDR2 is SASEGT in the germline V gene. V gave up 8 bases and J gave up 2 bases; unmatched junction bases: 3. This CDR3 region has 14 residues. CDR3 loop: CASQQGPGANVLTF. The CDR3 coding sequence is TGTGCCAGCCAACAGGGGCCTGGGGCCAACGTCCTGACTTTC.

The CDR3 DNA follows: TGTGCCAGCAGCTTGGGCCTAGGTCTAGCCTACGAGCAGTACTTC. Its translation: CASSLGLGLAYEQYF. The rearrangement uses TRBV5-4 and TRBJ2-5, with unresolved D. The last part of the DNA fits TRBJ2-7 better; the J call may be wrong. This CDR3 comprises 15 residues. CDR1 and CDR2 (germline): SGHNT, YYREEE (reference sequence).

This chain joins TRBV2 and TRBJ2-2; D is uncertain. This CDR3 has 12 residues. Germline CDR1 is SNHLY and CDR2 is FYNNEI. Trimming removed 7 bases at V and 1 base at J, with 4 bases between. The CDR3 spells CASTGNTGELFF. In nucleotides, the CDR3 is TGTGCCAGCACCGGGAACACCGGGGAGCTGTTTTTT.

The V call is TRBV9, the J call TRBJ2-7; possible D gene TRBD2, 6 bases. With 0 bases removed from V and 5 bases from J, the gap between germline ends came to 12 bases. The CDR3 runs 14 residues. Germline V gene sequence: CDR1 SGDLS, CDR2 YYNGEE. The CDR3 here is CASSVDQGLNEQYF. DNA of the CDR3: TGTGCCAGCAGCGTAGATCAGGGACTGAACGAGCAGTACTTC.

This chain links TRBV28 with TRBJ1-5; D remains ambiguous. The V end was cut by 8 bases, the J end by 0 bases, with 5 bases between. CDR3 length: 12 amino acids. The germline gives CDR1 MDHEN, CDR2 SYDVKM. The CDR3 sequence: CASHSSNQPQHF. As DNA, the CDR3 is TGTGCCAGCCACAGTAGCAATCAGCCCCAGCATTTT.

The sample holds a few counts of this clone. This chain uses TRBV5-1 with TRBJ2-2; possibly TRBD2 for D (5 bases). The germline V gene has CDR1 SGHRS and CDR2 YFSETQ. The V end was cut by 0 bases, the J end by 8 bases, with 11 bases between. There are 14 residues in the CDR3. The CDR3 region has the DNA TGCGCCAGCAGCTTGGGTCACGAGGGAGGGGAGCTGTTTTTT. Translated: CASSLGHEGGELFF.

This clone showed up just a few times. This sequence joins TRBV6-1 and TRBJ1-5; D gene uncertain. The V gene's germline CDR1 is MNHNS and CDR2 SASEGT. The CDR3 totals 13 residues. Trimming left V 6 bases short and J 5 bases short, with 11 bases between. DNA for the CDR3: TGTGCCAGCAGCGGGGATGATTATCAGCCCCAGCATTTT. Translation: CASSGDDYQPQHF.

This clone was seen more than once but under ten times. The CDR3 here is CASSERVGQVANQPQHF. The CDR3 coding sequence is TGTGCCAGCAGTGAAAGGGTGGGACAGGTGGCCAATCAGCCCCAGCATTTT. The chain carries TRBV6-1 and TRBJ1-5; 8 nucleotides match TRBD1. CDR3 length: 17 amino acids. The germline V gene encodes CDR1 MNHNS and CDR2 SASEGT. The V segment lost 2 bases and the J segment 3 bases; nucleotides outside the gene matches: 9.

The chain links TRBV6-1 to TRBJ1-1, with TRBD1 matching over 7 bases. The CDR3 is 13 residues long. The germline V gene encodes CDR1 MNHNS and CDR2 SASEGT. Trimming cost V 5 bases and J 2 bases; bases outside gene matches: 2. The CDR3 loop is CASSNRGNTEAFF. In nucleotides, the CDR3 is TGTGCCAGCAGTAACAGGGGAAACACTGAAGCTTTCTTT.

The rearrangement joins TRBV11-3 to TRBJ2-2; D is perhaps TRBD1 (6 bases). The germline V gene encodes CDR1 SGHNT and CDR2 YENEEA. The CDR3 loop spans 13 amino acids. V lost 8 bases and J lost 4, with 11 bases in between. DNA of the CDR3: TGTGCCAGCCGGAGGACAGTCACCGGGGAGCTGTTTTTT. Its protein product is CASRRTVTGELFF.

The DNA of the CDR3 is TGTGCCAGCAGCTTAGGGCGGGGGAGTGTGAATGAGCAGTTCTTC. This codes for CASSLGRGSVNEQFF. The V call is TRBV13, the J call TRBJ2-1, with 7 bases aligning to TRBD2. In germline, CDR1 is PRHDT, CDR2 FYEKMQ (reference sequence). This CDR3 comprises 15 residues. Trimming took 0 bases from V and 7 from J; bases not matched to a gene: 6.

J is TRBJ2-2 and V is TRBV5-1; 9 bases match TRBD1. CDR1 is SGHRS, CDR2 YFSETQ, per germline. The CDR3 runs 16 residues. V trimming: 1 base; J trimming: 6 bases; junction bases outside the gene matches: 7. CDR3 nucleotides: TGCGCCAGCAGCTTGTTTGGGACAGGGTCGCCCGGGGAGCTGTTTTTT. This sequence encodes CASSLFGTGSPGELFF.

This chain joins TRBV5-4 and TRBJ2-7, with 7 nucleotides matching TRBD2. V lost 3 bases, J lost 7 bases, and 13 bases stayed unmatched. The CDR3 consists of 15 residues. CDR1 is SGHNT and CDR2 is YYREEE in the germline V gene (reference sequence). The CDR3 nucleotides are TGTGCCAGCAGCTCCCCCCAGCCAGGGCGGGAGGAGCAGTACTTC. Translated, it gives CASSSPQPGREEQYF.

The CDR3 sequence: CASSPLTGYEQYF. The CDR3 region has the DNA TGTGCCAGCTCACCCCTGACAGGTTACGAGCAGTACTTC. The chain couples TRBV18 to TRBJ2-7; maybe TRBD1 (6 bases). V gave up 3 bases and J gave up 4 bases, with 10 bases separating them. The CDR3 has 13 amino acids. Germline loops: CDR1 KGHSH, CDR2 LQKENI.

The V call is TRBV5-4, the J call TRBJ2-4, with 9 positions matching TRBD1. Germline CDR1 and CDR2: SGHNT and YYREEE (reference sequence). The CDR3 sequence is 13 residues long. Trimming at V came to 8 bases and at J to 4 bases, leaving 4 bases not matched to a gene. CDR3 bases: TGTGCCAGTGCCGGACAGGGGAAAAACATTCAGTACTTC. It yields the protein CASAGQGKNIQYF.

V usage is TRBV19 and J usage is TRBJ1-2; TRBD1 matches 9 bases. The germline gives CDR1 LNHDA, CDR2 SQIVND (reference sequence). The CDR3 is 15 amino acids. V lost 7 bases, J lost 4 bases, and 10 bases stayed unmatched. The CDR3 is CASTETLTGGYGYTF. The CDR3 region has the DNA TGTGCCAGTACCGAAACCTTGACAGGGGGCTATGGCTACACCTTC.

The rearrangement uses TRBV5-1 and TRBJ2-5, with 11 nucleotides matching TRBD1. This CDR3 has 14 residues. The germline gives CDR1 SGHRS, CDR2 YFSETQ. J lost 5 bases, V lost 4 bases, and 4 bases had no gene match. The CDR3 DNA sequence: TGCGCCAGCAGCAAGGGACAGGGGGACGAGACCCAGTACTTC. This translates into CASSKGQGDETQYF.

With respect to this clone: Additional DNA sequences in this sample encode the identical CDR3. This sequence joins TRBV9 and TRBJ2-3; 7 bases agree with TRBD1. Trimming at V came to 3 bases and at J to 1 base, leaving 11 bases not matched to a gene. Germline V gives CDR1 SGDLS, CDR2 YYNGEE. The CDR3 totals 17 residues. Written as DNA, the CDR3 is TGTGCCAGCAGCGGGTATGTAGACAGGGCAGGCACAGATACGCAGTATTTT. It is translated as CASSGYVDRAGTDTQYF.

The J gene is TRBJ2-5, the V gene TRBV19, with 9 bases lining up with TRBD1. Trimming took 6 bases from V and 5 from J; bases not matched to a gene: 13. This CDR3 contains 16 residues. CDR1 LNHDA and CDR2 SQIVND come from the germline V gene (reference sequence). The CDR3 DNA reads TGTGCCAGTAGAGGCGGGCGGGACAGGGCGCTTGAGACCCAGTACTTC. Residues: CASRGGRDRALETQYF.

This chain links TRBV5-1 with TRBJ1-2; the match to TRBD1 covers 10 bases. This CDR3 is 14 amino acids long. The junction had 5 bases not matched to a gene; V was cut back by 3 bases and J by 6 bases. Germline lookup yields CDR1 SGHRS and CDR2 YFSETQ. CDR3 amino acids: CASSSGQGNHGYTF. CDR3 nucleotide sequence: TGCGCCAGCAGCTCGGGACAGGGGAACCATGGCTACACCTTC.

The rearrangement joins TRBV5-4 to TRBJ2-2; 11 bases agree with TRBD2. CDR3 length equals 15 residues. The junction had 0 bases not matched to a gene; V was cut back by 4 bases and J by 1 base. Per germline, CDR1 SGHNT and CDR2 YYREEE (reference sequence). The CDR3 here is CASSLAGGNTGELFF. The CDR3 region has the DNA TGTGCCAGCAGCCTAGCGGGGGGGAACACCGGGGAGCTGTTTTTT.

V gene TRBV5-6 combines with J gene TRBJ2-5, with a possible D match to TRBD1 (6 bases). This CDR3 spans 14 amino acids. CDR1 and CDR2 from the germline V gene are SGHDT and YYEEEE. The V end was cut by 7 bases, the J end by 2 bases, with 15 bases between. This CDR3 reads CASRLGQQQETQYF. The CDR3 DNA sequence: TGTGCCAGCCGTTTAGGACAGCAGCAAGAGACCCAGTACTTC.

The table lists this clone with a few counts. The V and J genes are TRBV10-2 and TRBJ1-5, with D possibly TRBD1 on 6 matching bases. CDR3 length: 15 amino acids. Trimming cost V 6 bases and J 6 bases, with 18 bases left between them. Per germline, CDR1 WSHSY and CDR2 SAAADI. CDR3 sequence (DNA): TGCGCCAGCAGCAATTTTCAGGGGTTCGGTCAGCCCCAGCATTTT. Protein product: CASSNFQGFGQPQHF.